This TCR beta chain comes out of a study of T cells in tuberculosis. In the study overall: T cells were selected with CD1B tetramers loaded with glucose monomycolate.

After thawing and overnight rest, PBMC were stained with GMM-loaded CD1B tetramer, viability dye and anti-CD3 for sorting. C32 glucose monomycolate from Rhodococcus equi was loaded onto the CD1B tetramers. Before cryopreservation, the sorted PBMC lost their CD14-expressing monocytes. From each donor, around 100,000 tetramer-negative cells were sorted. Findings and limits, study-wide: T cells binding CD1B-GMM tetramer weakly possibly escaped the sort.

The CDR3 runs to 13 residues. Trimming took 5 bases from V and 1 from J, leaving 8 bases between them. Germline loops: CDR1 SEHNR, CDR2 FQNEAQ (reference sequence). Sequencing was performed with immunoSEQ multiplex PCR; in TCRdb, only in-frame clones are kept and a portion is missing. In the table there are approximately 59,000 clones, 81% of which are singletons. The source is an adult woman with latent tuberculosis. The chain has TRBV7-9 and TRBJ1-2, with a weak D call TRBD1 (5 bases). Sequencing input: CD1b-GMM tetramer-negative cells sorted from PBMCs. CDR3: CASSADSNYGYTF. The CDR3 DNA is TGTGCCAGCAGCGCCGACAGTAACTATGGCTACACCTTC.